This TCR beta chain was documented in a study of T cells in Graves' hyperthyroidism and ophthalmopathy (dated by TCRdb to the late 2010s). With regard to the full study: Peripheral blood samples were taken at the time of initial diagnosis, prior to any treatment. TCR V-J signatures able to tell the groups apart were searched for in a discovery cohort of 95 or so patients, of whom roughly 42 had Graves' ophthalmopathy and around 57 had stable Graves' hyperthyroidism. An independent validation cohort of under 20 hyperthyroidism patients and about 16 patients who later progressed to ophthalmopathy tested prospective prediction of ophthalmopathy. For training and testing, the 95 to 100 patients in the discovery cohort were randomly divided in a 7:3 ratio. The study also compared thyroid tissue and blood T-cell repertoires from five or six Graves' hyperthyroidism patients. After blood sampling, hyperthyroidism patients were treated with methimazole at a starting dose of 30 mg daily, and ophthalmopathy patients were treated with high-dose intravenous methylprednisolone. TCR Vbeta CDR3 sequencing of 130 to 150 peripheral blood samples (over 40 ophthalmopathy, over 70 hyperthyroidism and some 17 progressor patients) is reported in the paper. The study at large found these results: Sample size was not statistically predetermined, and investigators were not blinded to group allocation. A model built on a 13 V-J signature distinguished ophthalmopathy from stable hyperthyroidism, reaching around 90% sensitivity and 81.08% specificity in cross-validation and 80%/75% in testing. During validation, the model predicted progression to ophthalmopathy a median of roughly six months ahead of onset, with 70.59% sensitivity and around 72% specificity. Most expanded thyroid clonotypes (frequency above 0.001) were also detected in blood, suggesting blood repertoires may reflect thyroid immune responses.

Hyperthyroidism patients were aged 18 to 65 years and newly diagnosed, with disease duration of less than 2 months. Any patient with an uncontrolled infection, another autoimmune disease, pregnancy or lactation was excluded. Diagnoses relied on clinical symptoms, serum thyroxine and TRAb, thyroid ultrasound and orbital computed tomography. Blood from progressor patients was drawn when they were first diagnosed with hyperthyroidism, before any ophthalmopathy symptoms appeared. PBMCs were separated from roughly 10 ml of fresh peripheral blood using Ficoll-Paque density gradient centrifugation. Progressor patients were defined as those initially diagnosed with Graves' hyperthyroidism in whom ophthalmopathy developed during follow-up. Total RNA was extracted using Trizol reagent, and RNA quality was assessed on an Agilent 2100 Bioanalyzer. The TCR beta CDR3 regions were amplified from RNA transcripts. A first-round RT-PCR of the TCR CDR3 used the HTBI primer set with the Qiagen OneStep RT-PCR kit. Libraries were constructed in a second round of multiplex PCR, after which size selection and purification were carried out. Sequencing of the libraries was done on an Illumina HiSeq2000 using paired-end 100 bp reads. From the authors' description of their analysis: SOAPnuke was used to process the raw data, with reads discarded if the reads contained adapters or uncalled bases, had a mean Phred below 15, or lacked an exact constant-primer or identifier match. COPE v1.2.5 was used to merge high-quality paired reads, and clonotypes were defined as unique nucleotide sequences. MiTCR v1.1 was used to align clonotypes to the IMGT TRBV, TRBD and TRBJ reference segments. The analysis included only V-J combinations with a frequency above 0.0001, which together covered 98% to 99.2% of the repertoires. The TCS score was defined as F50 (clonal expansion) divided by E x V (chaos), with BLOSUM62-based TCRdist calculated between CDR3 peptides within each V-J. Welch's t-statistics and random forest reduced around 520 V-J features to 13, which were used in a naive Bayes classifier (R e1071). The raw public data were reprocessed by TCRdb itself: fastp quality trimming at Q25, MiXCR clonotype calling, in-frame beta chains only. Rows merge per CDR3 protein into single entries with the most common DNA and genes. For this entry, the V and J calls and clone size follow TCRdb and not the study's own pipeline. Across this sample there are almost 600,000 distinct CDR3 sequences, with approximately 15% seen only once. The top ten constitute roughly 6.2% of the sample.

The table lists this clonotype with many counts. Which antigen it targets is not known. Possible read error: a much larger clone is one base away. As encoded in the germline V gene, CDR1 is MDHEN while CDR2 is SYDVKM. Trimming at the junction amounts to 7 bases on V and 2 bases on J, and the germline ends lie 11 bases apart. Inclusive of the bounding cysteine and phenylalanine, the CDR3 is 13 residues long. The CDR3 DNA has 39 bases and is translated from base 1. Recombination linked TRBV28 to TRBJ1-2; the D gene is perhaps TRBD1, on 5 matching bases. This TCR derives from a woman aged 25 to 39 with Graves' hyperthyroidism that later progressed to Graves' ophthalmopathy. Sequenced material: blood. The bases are TGTGCCAGCAAGGCACAGGAAAACTATGGCTACACCTTC. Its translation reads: CASKAQENYGYTF.